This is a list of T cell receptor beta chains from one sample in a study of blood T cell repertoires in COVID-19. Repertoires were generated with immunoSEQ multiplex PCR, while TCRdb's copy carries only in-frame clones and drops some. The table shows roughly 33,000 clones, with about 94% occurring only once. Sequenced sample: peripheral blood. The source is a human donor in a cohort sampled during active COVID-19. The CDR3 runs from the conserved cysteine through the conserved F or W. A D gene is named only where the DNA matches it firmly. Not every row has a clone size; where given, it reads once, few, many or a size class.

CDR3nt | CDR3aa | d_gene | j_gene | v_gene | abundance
TGTGCCACCCGGACTAGCACAGATACGCAGTATTTT | CATRTSTDTQYF | NA | TRBJ2-3 | TRBV6-5 | NA
TGTGCCAGCAGCGTACGGGTCAGCAGCTCTGGAAACACCATATATTTT | CASSVRVSSSGNTIYF | NA | TRBJ1-3 | TRBV3-1/TRBV3-2 | NA
TGTGCCAGCAGCAGTCCCGGACTAAATCAGCCCCAGCATTTT | CASSSPGLNQPQHF | NA | TRBJ1-5 | TRBV5-6 | NA
TGTGCCAGCAGTCTCCGCGTGAACACTGAAGCTTTCTTT | CASSLRVNTEAFF | NA | TRBJ1-1 | TRBV6-5 | NA
TGTGCCAGCAGTTACTCGTACTCAGGAGGGGAGACCCAGTACTTC | CASSYSYSGGETQYF | NA | TRBJ2-5 | TRBV6-5 | NA
TGTGCCAGCTCATCCGGGACAGGGTTTGATGGCTACACCTTC | CASSSGTGFDGYTF | TRBD1 | TRBJ1-2 | TRBV18 | NA
TGTGCCAGCAGCTTAGGGGGGGGGACCAGGGTTCTCGGCAATGAGCAGTTCTTC | CASSLGGGTRVLGNEQFF | TRBD2 | TRBJ2-1 | TRBV7-6 | NA
TGTGCCAGCAGCCGAACGACAGAGCCTAGCACAGATACGCAGTATTTT | CASSRTTEPSTDTQYF | NA | TRBJ2-3 | TRBV4-2 | once
TGTGCCAGCACTTCGGTAGGACTGGGCACTGAAGCTTTCTTT | CASTSVGLGTEAFF | NA | TRBJ1-1 | TRBV7-8 | NA
TGCGCCAGCAGCCGGGACAGCCAGGATGGCTACACCTTC | CASSRDSQDGYTF | TRBD1 | TRBJ1-2 | TRBV5-1 | NA
TGTGCCAGCAGTTTATCACAGGGGGCCAGAATGAACACTGAAGCTTTCTTT | CASSLSQGARMNTEAFF | TRBD1 | TRBJ1-1 | TRBV27 | NA
TGCGCCAGCAGTGTTGGGGGGAGCGGGAGGTGGTACGAGCAGTACTTC | CASSVGGSGRWYEQYF | TRBD2 | TRBJ2-7 | TRBV10-2 | NA
TGTGCCTATACAGTATCGAACACTGAAGCTTTCTTT | CAYTVSNTEAFF | NA | TRBJ1-1 | TRBV30 | NA
TGTGCTCAGGGTTCACAGGGGCCCTATGGCTACACCTTC | CAQGSQGPYGYTF | TRBD1 | TRBJ1-2 | TRBV6-5 | NA
TGTGCCAGCAGTTTATTACAGGGGTCCTACGAGCAGTACTTC | CASSLLQGSYEQYF | TRBD1 | TRBJ2-7 | TRBV28 | NA
TGTGCCAGCAGCTTAATTTCCCAGGCAGGCTATGGCTACACCTTC | CASSLISQAGYGYTF | NA | TRBJ1-2 | TRBV7-2 | NA
TGTGCCAGCAGTGAAGGCTCTAGCGGGAGGAATAGGGACAATGAGCAGTTCTTC | CASSEGSSGRNRDNEQFF | TRBD2 | TRBJ2-1 | TRBV6-1 | NA
TGTGCCAGCAGTTTATCCCCGGGACTAGCGGGGGATACGCAGTATTTT | CASSLSPGLAGDTQYF | TRBD2 | TRBJ2-3 | TRBV28 | NA
TGTGCCAGCAGCTTATACACAGGGGGTTTTACTGAAGCTTTCTTT | CASSLYTGGFTEAFF | TRBD1 | TRBJ1-1 | TRBV7-9 | NA
TGTGCCAGCAGACAGGGGGCTTTTGGGGGCTACACCTTC | CASRQGAFGGYTF | TRBD1 | TRBJ1-2 | TRBV12-3/TRBV12-4 | NA
TGTGCCAGCTCGCCAACAGGCACAGATACGCAGTATTTT | CASSPTGTDTQYF | NA | TRBJ2-3 | TRBV18 | NA
TGTGCCAGCAGCTCTAACAGGGGGCGCAGGTCCTACGAGCAGTACTTC | CASSSNRGRRSYEQYF | TRBD1 | TRBJ2-7 | TRBV11-1 | NA
TGTGCCAGCAGCCCGGGGTTGGGCCCTCCACTCACTGAAGCTTTCTTT | CASSPGLGPPLTEAFF | NA | TRBJ1-1 | TRBV7-3 | NA
TGTGCCAGCAGTACCACAGGGGGCGCGCAGTACAATGAGCAGTTCTTC | CASSTTGGAQYNEQFF | TRBD1 | TRBJ2-1 | TRBV28 | NA
TGTGCCAGTAAGTTTAAGAGACCCGGACAGGGGGCTCTCTATAGCAATCAGCCCCAGCATTTT | CASKFKRPGQGALYSNQPQHF | TRBD1 | TRBJ1-5 | TRBV19 | NA
TGTGCCACCAGCACCCGACAGGGAAGACGCCAGCCCCAGCATTTT | CATSTRQGRRQPQHF | TRBD1 | TRBJ1-5 | TRBV15 | NA
TGCAGTGCTAGAGGAGGGACCCAGTACTTC | CSARGGTQYF | NA | TRBJ2-5 | TRBV20-1 | NA
TGTGCCAGCAGCTTAGTATTCGGCGGCAGGGGTTACGAGCAGTACTTC | CASSLVFGGRGYEQYF | NA | TRBJ2-7 | TRBV7-8 | NA
TGTGCCAGTAGTATAGCTTCGGACATAAGGATGAACACTGAAGCTTTCTTT | CASSIASDIRMNTEAFF | NA | TRBJ1-1 | TRBV19 | NA
TGTGCCAGTAGTATTACAGGGGAAGATTCACCCCTCCACTTT | CASSITGEDSPLHF | TRBD1 | TRBJ1-6 | TRBV19 | NA
TGTGCCAGCAGTTACGCGGGGGCCTACGAGCAGTACTTC | CASSYAGAYEQYF | TRBD2 | TRBJ2-7 | TRBV6-5 | NA
TGCGCCAGCAGCTTGGAGGGGACAAGCCTTAGCTCTGGAAACACCATATATTTT | CASSLEGTSLSSGNTIYF | NA | TRBJ1-3 | TRBV5-1 | NA
TGTGCCACCAGTGATTCTTCGGGGGGAATTCAGCCCCAGCATTTT | CATSDSSGGIQPQHF | NA | TRBJ1-5 | TRBV24-1 | NA
TGTGCCAGCAGCATCGTCGGGACAGCCTATCAGCCCCAGCATTTT | CASSIVGTAYQPQHF | TRBD1 | TRBJ1-5 | TRBV6-2/TRBV6-3 | NA
TGTGCCAGTGGGATCAAGACAACGGGACTAGCGGGAGTGGTTGAGCAGTTCTTC | CASGIKTTGLAGVVEQFF | TRBD2 | TRBJ2-1 | TRBV19 | NA
TGTGCCAGCAGCTTAGGCGGGTCGAACACCGGGGAGCTGTTTTTT | CASSLGGSNTGELFF | NA | TRBJ2-2 | TRBV7-2 | NA
TGTGCCAGCAGCGCAGGGGACGGCCCCTACGAGCAGTACTTC | CASSAGDGPYEQYF | NA | TRBJ2-7 | TRBV9 | NA
TGTGCCAGCTCACCGCTAGCGGGAGTCTACAATGAGCAGTTCTTC | CASSPLAGVYNEQFF | TRBD2 | TRBJ2-1 | TRBV18 | NA
TGCGCCAGCAGCTTGGCTAGCGGTTCCCAAGAGACCCAGTACTTC | CASSLASGSQETQYF | TRBD2 | TRBJ2-5 | TRBV5-1 | NA
TGTGCCAGCAGCTTGGTCCTACGACAGGGGGCCCCGAACACCGGGGAGCTGTTTTTT | CASSLVLRQGAPNTGELFF | TRBD1 | TRBJ2-2 | TRBV13 | once
TGCAGCGTTGAGTGGGCATACAATGAGCAGTTCTTC | CSVEWAYNEQFF | NA | TRBJ2-1 | TRBV29-1 | once
TGTGCCTGGAGTGTAGGTAGCGGGCTGGGCGGTGAGCAGTTCTTC | CAWSVGSGLGGEQFF | TRBD2 | TRBJ2-1 | TRBV30 | NA